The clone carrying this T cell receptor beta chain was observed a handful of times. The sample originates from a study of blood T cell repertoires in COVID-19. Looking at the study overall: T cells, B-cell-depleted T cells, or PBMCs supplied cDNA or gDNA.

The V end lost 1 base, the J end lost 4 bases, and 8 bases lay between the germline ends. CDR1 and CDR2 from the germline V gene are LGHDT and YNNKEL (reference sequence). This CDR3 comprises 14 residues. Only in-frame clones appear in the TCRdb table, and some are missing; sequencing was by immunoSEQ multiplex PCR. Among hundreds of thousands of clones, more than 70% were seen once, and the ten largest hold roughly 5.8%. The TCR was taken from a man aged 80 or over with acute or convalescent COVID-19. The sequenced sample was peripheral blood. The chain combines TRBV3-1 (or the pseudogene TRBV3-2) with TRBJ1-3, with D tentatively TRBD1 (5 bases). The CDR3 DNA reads TGTGCCAGCAGCCAAGGACAGCTAGGAAACACCATATATTTT. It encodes CASSQGQLGNTIYF.